This T cell receptor beta chain was sequenced in a study of CD8 T cells in ankylosing spondylitis. Using its own MiXCR run on the 5' RACE reads, TCRdb lists one record per CDR3 protein. This sample has a few hundred thousand distinct CDR3 sequences; approximately 11% occur once, and the top ten carry nearly 7%. Comments on this clonotype: Its antigen is undetermined.

Germline V CDR1 and CDR2: SGHRS, YFSETQ. Trimming cost V 3 bases and J 6 bases; bases outside gene matches: 10. The CDR3 consists of 17 residues. Overall study results and limits: There was a TCR beta motif, made of several highly homologous variants, that appeared characteristic of ankylosing spondylitis blood.

This clonotype was sampled from a male donor with ankylosing spondylitis. Sample: blood, either unsorted or a sorted T cell fraction (not recorded which). This sequence joins TRBV5-1 and TRBJ2-2, with 11 bases that match TRBD2. The CDR3 nucleotides read TGCGCCAGCAGCTGGGGGGTCCTAGCGGGAGGAGCCGGGGAGCTGTTTTTT. It encodes CASSWGVLAGGAGELFF.